The 25 T cell receptor beta chains below were found in one sample sequenced in a study of beta chain features in type 1 diabetes. What was sequenced were expressed TCRB transcripts, since all of the isolated RNA had been reverse transcribed. The assay was immunoSEQ multiplex PCR, and TCRdb's table has in-frame clones only and misses some. The sample gives 150,000 or so clones, over 8.5% of which show up once; around 2.1% is in the top ten. The sample consisted of central memory CD4+ T cells from blood. These receptors all come from a man in his late teens or twenties in good health.

This clone has a handful of counts. The chain joins TRBV9 to TRBJ2-3; D is perhaps TRBD1 or TRBD2 (5 bases each). Germline CDR1 reads SGDLS; CDR2 reads YYNGEE. This CDR3 is built from 15 residues. V gave up 3 bases and J gave up 8 bases, with 19 bases separating them. CDR3 coding DNA: TGTGCCAGCAGCGCCCGGGACGGGACGGCGGGTACGCAGTATTTT. This gives the protein CASSARDGTAGTQYF.

The chain combines TRBV29-1 with TRBJ2-5, with no clear D. V lost 1 base and J 2 bases, leaving 11 bases between the germline ends. CDR1 and CDR2 from the germline V gene are SQVTM and ANQGSEA. This CDR3 comprises 14 residues. The CDR3 nucleotides read TGCAGCGTTGAAGGTTTATGGCAACAAGAGACCCAGTACTTC. It specifies CSVEGLWQQETQYF.

This clone was observed a handful of times. This chain joins TRBV6-5 and TRBJ2-2; D is possibly TRBD2 (5 bases). With 6 bases removed from V and 2 bases from J, the gap between germline ends came to 10 bases. Germline CDR1 is MNHEY and CDR2 is SVGAGI. This CDR3 is 14 amino acids long. CDR3: CASRSGGNTGELFF. Written as DNA, the CDR3 is TGTGCCAGCAGAAGCGGAGGAAACACCGGGGAGCTGTTTTTT.

This clone has more than one count but fewer than ten. This rearrangement joins TRBV4-1 to TRBJ2-3, with 8 positions matching TRBD1. Germline V gene data show CDR1 as MGHRA and CDR2 as YSYEKL. This CDR3 has 16 residues. The junction had 5 bases not matched to a gene; V was cut back by 2 bases and J by 1 base. Written as DNA, the CDR3 is TGCGCCAGCAGCCAAAAACCGGGACAGGGCACAGATACGCAGTATTTT. Protein sequence: CASSQKPGQGTDTQYF.

This clone was detected only a few times. The V call is TRBV7-9, the J call TRBJ2-5, with D possibly TRBD2 on 6 matching bases. Germline V gives CDR1 SEHNR, CDR2 FQNEAQ (reference sequence). There are 14 residues in the CDR3. The V and J ends lost 5 bases and 5 bases respectively, with 15 bases between them. In DNA form, the CDR3 reads TGTGCCAGCAGCCCCCCTTTAGCGGTGGAGACCCAGTACTTC. It codes for CASSPPLAVETQYF.

This clone was observed a few times. V is TRBV11-3 and J is TRBJ1-4, with 9 bases that match TRBD1. J was trimmed by 10 bases and V by 4 bases; bases with no gene match: 10. Germline CDR1 and CDR2: SGHNT and YENEEA. This CDR3 region has 15 residues. The CDR3: CASSSIRDREGKLFF. CDR3 DNA sequence: TGTGCCAGCAGCTCGATACGGGACAGGGAAGGAAAACTGTTTTTT.

The table lists this clone with many counts. The V and J genes are TRBV4-1 and TRBJ1-1; a possible D gene is TRBD1 (6 bases). The ends were cut back, 6 bases at V and 4 bases at J, with 12 bases in the middle. Germline-derived CDR1 and CDR2 are MGHRA and YSYEKL. The CDR3 length is 13 residues. CDR3 DNA: TGCGCCAGCAGGAGGGGGGAGAGCACTGAAGCTTTCTTT. Translated: CASRRGESTEAFF.

This clone came up once. The chain links TRBV6-5 to TRBJ1-1; D unclear. The length of the CDR3 is 14 residues. The germline gives CDR1 MNHEY, CDR2 SVGAGI. The V end was cut by 4 bases, the J end by 0 bases, with 9 bases between. The CDR3 is CASSSPSLNTEAFF. The CDR3 nucleotides are TGTGCCAGCAGTTCCCCCAGCCTGAACACTGAAGCTTTCTTT.

This clone turned up a few times. This CDR3 is CASSQIGRTDNEKLFF. The CDR3 DNA reads TGTGCCAGCAGCCAAATCGGACGGACAGACAATGAAAAACTGTTTTTT. The V gene is TRBV4-2, the J gene TRBJ1-4, with D possibly being TRBD1 (6 bases). The V and J ends lost 2 bases and 5 bases respectively, with 15 bases between them. CDR3 length equals 16 residues. The V gene's germline CDR1 is LGHNA and CDR2 YNFKEQ.

This clone turned up a few times. The V and J genes are TRBV4-3 and TRBJ2-5; D call uncertain. Germline CDR1 LGHNA, CDR2 YSLEER. The V gene lost 0 bases and the J gene lost 4 bases, with 6 bases spanning the gap. The CDR3 has 13 residues. CDR3 sequence (DNA): TGCGCCAGCAGCCAAGATGCAAGAGAGACCCAGTACTTC. Translating gives CASSQDARETQYF.

The chain combines TRBV7-2 with TRBJ1-5, with a possible D match to TRBD1 (6 bases). The CDR3 spans 16 residues. Trimming cost V 5 bases and J 6 bases, with 20 bases left between them. Germline V gene data show CDR1 as SGHTA and CDR2 as FQGNSA. For the CDR3, the DNA is TGTGCCAGCAGCGTCTTGGGGGGGCGCTCAGGTCAGCCCCAGCATTTT. Translating it yields CASSVLGGRSGQPQHF. The complete variable domain, with remaining parts taken from reference TRBV7-2 and TRBJ1-5, reads GAGVSQSPSNKVTEKGKDVELRCDPISGHTALYWYRQSLGQGLEFLIYFQGNSAPDKSGLPSDRFSAERTGGSVSTLTIQRTQQEDSAVYLCASSVLGGRSGQPQHFGDGTRLSIL.

There are a few counts of this clone. The junction departs from the called germline gene at one end, perhaps through a read error. V and J are TRBV4-1 and TRBJ2-2, with unresolved D. This CDR3 is 13 amino acids long. Germline CDR1 is MGHRA and CDR2 is YSYEKL. The CDR3 DNA reads TGCACCAGCAGCCACAAGAACACCGGGGAGCTGTTTTTT. As protein: CTSSHKNTGELFF.

This clone was observed at least ten times. The chain has TRBV6-5 and TRBJ1-1, with 7 bases lining up with TRBD1. V dropped 2 bases and J dropped 3; count of bases not matched to a gene: 9. The CDR3 is 16 amino acids. The germline V gene encodes CDR1 MNHEY and CDR2 SVGAGI. The CDR3 loop is CASSYHPQGTDTEAFF. The CDR3 nucleotides are TGTGCCAGCAGTTACCACCCACAGGGGACGGACACTGAAGCTTTCTTT.

This rearrangement joins TRBV29-1 to TRBJ2-3; TRBD2 aligns across 8 bases. Germline V gene lookup returns CDR1 SQVTM and CDR2 ANQGSEA. The ends lost 0 bases at V and 1 base at J; junction bases unmatched: 9. CDR3 size: 17 residues. The CDR3 here is CSVEDRVPGGGTDTQYF. The CDR3 DNA sequence: TGCAGCGTTGAAGATAGGGTACCGGGAGGGGGCACAGATACGCAGTATTTT.

This clone was observed a handful of times. The gene calls are TRBV20-1 and TRBJ2-1, with no clear D. Trimming left V 4 bases short and J 11 bases short, with 9 bases between. CDR1 DFQATT and CDR2 SNEGSKA come from the germline V gene (reference sequence). The CDR3 totals 10 residues. The CDR3: CSANPRQQFF. CDR3 in DNA: TGCAGTGCTAATCCACGTCAGCAGTTCTTC.

The sample holds a few counts of this clone. The rearrangement uses TRBV9 and TRBJ1-1, with no clear D. The germline V and J ends were trimmed by 0 bases and 2 bases, with 11 bases remaining between them. This CDR3 has 15 residues. Germline assignment: CDR1 SGDLS and CDR2 YYNGEE. The CDR3 loop reads CASSVGAGLNTEAFF. The CDR3 DNA is TGTGCCAGCAGCGTAGGCGCAGGACTAAACACTGAAGCTTTCTTT. The whole variable domain, filled in from reference TRBV9 and TRBJ1-1, reads DSGVTQTPKHLITATGQRVTLRCSPRSGDLSVYWYQQSLDQGLQFLIQYYNGEERAKGNILERFSAQQFPDLHSELNLSSLELGDSALYFCASSVGAGLNTEAFFGQGTRLTVV.

This clone was counted between two and nine times. The chain couples TRBV9 to TRBJ2-3; TRBD1 is a possible D gene (5 bases). The CDR3 has 15 amino acids. Trimming removed 4 bases from V and 0 bases from J, with 12 bases in between. Germline V CDR1 and CDR2: SGDLS, YYNGEE. CDR3 amino acids: CASSPDPGSTDTQYF. The CDR3 region has the DNA TGTGCCAGCAGCCCCGACCCAGGGAGCACAGATACGCAGTATTTT.

This clone was detected only a few times. The V gene is TRBV20-1, the J gene TRBJ2-1; D not resolved. The CDR3 runs 11 residues. Trimming removed 3 bases at V and 12 bases at J, with 12 bases between. The germline V gene encodes CDR1 DFQATT and CDR2 SNEGSKA (reference sequence). DNA of the CDR3: TGCAGTGCTAGCAGCCAAATGACGCAGTTCTTC. Its translation is CSASSQMTQFF.

The rearrangement joins TRBV28 to TRBJ1-1, with TRBD1 matching over 7 bases. After removal of 5 bases from V and 11 bases from J, the junction contained 11 bases not matched to a gene. CDR1 MDHEN and CDR2 SYDVKM come from the germline V gene. This CDR3 has 13 residues. In DNA form, the CDR3 reads TGTGCCAGCAGTCCCGGACAGGACCCGGGGGCTTTCTTT. Its translation is CASSPGQDPGAFF.

This clone was seen more than once but under ten times. This chain connects TRBV28 to TRBJ1-6, with D hard to call. CDR1 MDHEN and CDR2 SYDVKM come from the germline V gene. Trimming took off 5 bases at V and 9 bases at J, with 17 bases between the two ends. The CDR3 spans 15 residues. CDR3 nucleotides: TGTGCCAGCAGTCCCCCCCGGGGTAGGCGTTCACCCCTCCACTTT. The encoded protein is CASSPPRGRRSPLHF.

This clone appeared a few times. The chain's CDR3 is CAWTKTDTDTQYF. The CDR3 DNA reads as TGTGCCTGGACCAAGACAGACACAGATACGCAGTATTTT. The chain links TRBV30 to TRBJ2-3, with a possible D match to TRBD1 (5 bases). The germline V gene has CDR1 GTSNPN and CDR2 SVGIG (reference sequence). V was shortened by 4 bases and J by 2 bases, with 10 bases between the two germline ends. The CDR3 is 13 amino acids. Variable domain in full (rest from reference TRBV30 and TRBJ2-3): SQTIHQWPATLVQPVGSPLSLECTVEGTSNPNLYWYRQAAGRGLQLLFYSVGIGQISSEVPQNLSASRPQDRQFILSSKKLLLSDSGFYLCAWTKTDTDTQYFGPGTRLTVL.

This chain uses TRBV20-1 with TRBJ1-2, with 7 bases identical to TRBD1. This CDR3 has 11 residues. Per germline, CDR1 DFQATT and CDR2 SNEGSKA (reference sequence). Unmatched junction bases numbered 5, after V lost 2 bases and J lost 11 bases. The CDR3 spells CSARRDSQYTF. Here the CDR3 DNA reads TGCAGTGCTAGAAGGGACAGCCAATACACCTTC.

The gene calls are TRBV28 and TRBJ2-3, with 8 bases aligning to TRBD1. The CDR3 extends over 14 amino acids. The germline V gene encodes CDR1 MDHEN and CDR2 SYDVKM. Trimming cost V 7 bases and J 9 bases; bases outside gene matches: 12. The CDR3 reads CASIGFPGQATQYF. CDR3 sequence (DNA): TGTGCCAGCATAGGGTTTCCGGGACAGGCAACGCAGTATTTT.

This clone was recorded a few times. The V and J genes are TRBV16 and TRBJ1-6; a possible D gene is TRBD1 (5 bases). CDR3 length equals 15 residues. Germline V gives CDR1 KGHSY, CDR2 FQNENV. Trimming took 4 bases from V and 7 from J, leaving 14 bases between them. This CDR3 is CASSLQEGYNSPLHF. Here the CDR3 DNA reads TGTGCCAGCAGCCTACAGGAGGGTTACAATTCACCCCTCCACTTT.

The chain couples TRBV25-1 to TRBJ1-2; 7 bases align to TRBD1. CDR1 is MGHDK and CDR2 is SYGVNS in the germline V gene. J gave up 7 bases and V 6 bases, and 8 bases lay outside the gene matches. This CDR3 contains 13 residues. In DNA form, the CDR3 reads TGTGCCAGCAGCTACGGACAGGCCAGTGGCTACACCTTC. Translation gives CASSYGQASGYTF.